A single sample gave rise to the 25 T cell receptor beta chains below, sequenced in a study. MiXCR, run by TCRdb on the 5' RACE reads, gives a single entry per CDR3 protein. The repertoire holds 10,000 to 15,000 distinct CDR3 sequences, with about 22% as singletons. The sequencing input was naive CD4+ T cells sorted from blood. Stated subset: naive CD4+ T cells, CD4+CD45RA+CD25-. These receptors all come from a female donor with breast cancer.

This clonotype counts as medium-sized. The chain joins TRBV12-3 or TRBV12-4 to TRBJ2-4, with 7 bases identical to TRBD2. The CDR3 totals 11 residues. V lost 5 bases and J lost 9; bases outside the gene matches: 1. The CDR3 reads CASSTGGIQYF. The CDR3 DNA reads TGTGCCAGCAGTACGGGAGGCATTCAGTACTTC.

This clonotype counts as medium-sized. The chain employs TRBV15 and TRBJ2-1; weak D call: TRBD2 (6 bases). The CDR3 consists of 17 residues. CDR1 LNHNV and CDR2 YYDKDF come from the germline V gene (reference sequence). V lost 1 base, J lost 6 bases, and 19 bases lay in between. The CDR3 DNA reads as TGTGCCACCAGCAGAGTCCGAATCAAGGGACTCACCAATGAGCAGTTCTTC. Translating it yields CATSRVRIKGLTNEQFF.

This clonotype qualifies as medium-sized. V and J are TRBV25-1 and TRBJ2-7; D might be TRBD1 or TRBD2, each matching 6 bases. Germline V lookup: CDR1 MGHDK, CDR2 SYGVNS. CDR3 size: 16 residues. V was clipped by 1 base and J by 4 bases, with 17 bases between them. The CDR3, as DNA: TGTGCCAGCAGTGAATTAGATGAGGGGGGCTTGTACGAGCAGTACTTC. Its translation: CASSELDEGGLYEQYF.

Comment on this clonotype: Here the CDR3 omits its conserved ending phenylalanine or tryptophan, so a read error is the likely source. The chain carries TRBV7-9 and TRBJ2-5; D remains unclear. The CDR3 consists of 14 residues. CDR1 and CDR2 (germline): SEHNR, FQNEAQ (reference sequence). Deletions cut 3 bases from V and 1 base from J, with 9 bases between. Here the CDR3 DNA reads TGTGCCAGCAGCTTCAGACATAGCCAAGAGACCCAGTACTCC. Translated: CASSFRHSQETQYS.

The sample holds many counts of this clonotype. CDR3: CASLKGRTTYNEQFF. The CDR3 DNA sequence: TGTGCCAGCCTGAAGGGACGAACTACCTACAATGAGCAGTTCTTC. V and J are TRBV6-1 and TRBJ2-1; tentatively, D is TRBD1 or TRBD2 (5 bases each). Trimming took 8 bases from V and 2 from J, leaving 16 bases between them. CDR3 size: 15 residues. CDR1 and CDR2 from the germline V gene are MNHNS and SASEGT.

This clonotype was seen more than once but under ten times. A read error may explain this, as a much larger clone is one base away. The V gene is TRBV27, the J gene TRBJ1-1, with a weak D call TRBD1 (6 bases). The CDR3 consists of 13 residues. V lost 6 bases to trimming and J lost 1 base, with 9 bases between them. CDR1 is MNHEY and CDR2 is SMNVEV in the germline V gene (reference sequence). CDR3: CASRDRRNTEAFF. CDR3 bases: TGTGCCAGCAGAGACAGGCGGAACACTGAAGCTTTCTTT.

Sample share makes this clonotype medium-sized (0.01 to 0.1%). This chain joins TRBV24-1 and TRBJ2-1; possible D gene TRBD2, 6 bases. The germline gives CDR1 KGHDR, CDR2 SFDVKD. The CDR3 consists of 14 residues. With 7 bases removed from V and 1 base from J, the gap between germline ends came to 10 bases. The CDR3 DNA reads TGTGCCACCAGCGGGACTCCATCCTACAATGAGCAGTTCTTC. Its translation is CATSGTPSYNEQFF.

This clonotype was seen repeatedly, ten times or more. The chain uses TRBV11-2 and TRBJ1-2; TRBD1 is a possible D gene (6 bases). Per the germline V gene, CDR1 is SGHAT and CDR2 is FQNNGV. There are 15 residues in the CDR3. V gave up 5 bases and J gave up 5 bases, with 18 bases separating them. The CDR3 sequence is CASSRTQTGSYGYTF. DNA of the CDR3: TGTGCCAGCAGCCGAACACAGACAGGCAGTTATGGCTACACCTTC.

For this clonotype: One end of the junction varies from germline; a read error may be responsible. The J gene is TRBJ2-5, the V gene TRBV7-9; no clear D. The CDR3 has 16 residues. CDR1 is SEHNR and CDR2 is FQNEAQ in the germline V gene (reference sequence). The CDR3 DNA is TGTGCCAGCAGCTTAGTGGCTGCCCCACTCCAAGAGACCAAGTACTTC. It yields the protein CASSLVAAPLQETKYF. The full variable domain, in which reference TRBV7-9 and TRBJ2-5 provide the parts outside the CDR3, is DTGVSQNPRHKITKRGQNVTFRCDPISEHNRLYWYRQTLGQGPEFLTYFQNEAQLEKSRLLSDRFSAERPKGSFSTLEIQRTEQGDSAMYLCASSLVAAPLQETKYFGPGTRLLVL.

For this clonotype: Because it lacks the conserved phenylalanine or tryptophan at the end, this CDR3 is likely a read error. The V call is TRBV5-5, the J call TRBJ2-5; the D is unclear. The CDR3 is made up of 13 amino acids. The germline gives CDR1 SGHKS, CDR2 YYEKEE (reference sequence). CDR3 bases: TGTGCTAGCAGCTTGCCGTACCAAGAGACCCAGTACTTA. Its translation is CASSLPYQETQYL.

This chain links TRBV19 with TRBJ2-7; 7 positions agree with TRBD2. The CDR3 totals 18 residues. The V and J ends lost 4 bases and 0 bases, in that order; junction bases with no gene match: 15. Germline V lookup: CDR1 LNHDA, CDR2 SQIVND (reference sequence). DNA for the CDR3: TGTGCCAGTAGTAGTGGCCTAGCGGTCCCGTCGAGCTCCTACGAGCAGTACTTC. Translation: CASSSGLAVPSSSYEQYF.

This clonotype is medium-sized within its sample. At one boundary the junction diverges from the germline segment, which might be a read error. The chain combines TRBV5-1 with TRBJ2-3; TRBD2 aligns across 9 bases. The CDR3 runs 16 residues. Germline CDR1 and CDR2: SGHRS and YFSETQ. CDR3 nucleotides: TGCGCCAGCAGCTTGGAGTGGGGGACTAGCAAAGATACGCAGTATTTT. Translated: CASSLEWGTSKDTQYF.

This chain links TRBV10-3 with TRBJ1-4; 7 nucleotides match TRBD1. Losses at the gene ends were 11 bases for V and 7 bases for J; bases not matched to a gene: 13. The germline gives CDR1 ENHRY, CDR2 SYGVKD. The length of the CDR3 is 14 residues. CDR3: CASSAGQRSEKLFF. Written as DNA, the CDR3 is TGTGCCTCATCGGCGGGACAGCGGAGTGAAAAACTGTTTTTT.

This clonotype has ten or more counts. J is TRBJ2-1 and V is TRBV3-1; D is possibly TRBD1 or TRBD2 (5 bases each). The CDR3 runs to 15 residues. V was cut by 2 bases and J by 2 bases, with 10 bases left in between. Germline-derived CDR1 and CDR2 are LGHDT and YNNKEL (reference sequence). CDR3 coding DNA: TGTGCCAGCAGCCAATTGAGGGGCGCCTACAATGAGCAGTTCTTC. Protein product: CASSQLRGAYNEQFF.

V and J are TRBV9 and TRBJ2-1; 7 bases fit TRBD2. Germline V CDR1 and CDR2: SGDLS, YYNGEE. Trimming removed 0 bases from V and 8 bases from J; junction bases left unmatched: 8. This CDR3 has 15 amino acids. CDR3 in amino acids: CASSVVAGASHEQFF. The CDR3 DNA follows: TGTGCCAGCAGCGTAGTGGCGGGAGCTTCTCATGAGCAGTTCTTC.

This clonotype is judged medium-sized (0.01 to 0.1%). This sequence joins TRBV5-6 and TRBJ2-6; D might be TRBD1 or TRBD2, each matching 6 bases. The germline V gene encodes CDR1 SGHDT and CDR2 YYEEEE. The CDR3 loop spans 20 amino acids. Trimming left V 4 bases short and J 3 bases short, with 26 bases between. CDR3 nucleotide sequence: TGTGCCAGCAGCCAAGGGACAAGGGCCCGGGAGATGTATGGGGCCAACGTCCTGACTTTC. Its protein is CASSQGTRAREMYGANVLTF.

This clonotype was counted many times. This rearrangement joins TRBV9 to TRBJ1-6; 7 bases align to TRBD1. Germline V gives CDR1 SGDLS, CDR2 YYNGEE. Trimming cost V 3 bases and J 9 bases; bases outside gene matches: 6. This CDR3 comprises 14 residues. This CDR3 reads CASSGQGISSPLHF. As DNA, the CDR3 is TGTGCCAGCAGCGGACAGGGAATTAGTTCACCCCTCCACTTT.

This clonotype was found many times. This chain connects TRBV20-1 to TRBJ2-7, with a weak D call TRBD1 (5 bases). V lost 2 bases and J lost 3, with 17 bases in between. CDR1 and CDR2 (germline): DFQATT, SNEGSKA (reference sequence). The CDR3 loop spans 15 amino acids. CDR3 bases: TGCAGTGCTAGACCTCCAACTGGCGGACACTACGAGCAGTACTTC. The encoded protein is CSARPPTGGHYEQYF.

This clonotype occurred many times. The gene calls are TRBV6-5 and TRBJ2-1; a possible D gene is TRBD2 (7 bases). Germline CDR1 is MNHEY and CDR2 is SVGAGI. The CDR3 extends over 14 amino acids. The V end lost 5 bases, the J end lost 7 bases, and 15 bases lay between the germline ends. CDR3 bases: TGTGCCAGCAGTCTGGTAGGGGGGGGAAATGAGCAGTTCTTC. It specifies CASSLVGGGNEQFF.

This clonotype is deemed medium-sized. The chain couples TRBV29-1 to TRBJ2-7; TRBD1 matches at 8 bases. Germline CDR1 and CDR2: SQVTM and ANQGSEA. V trimming: 7 bases; J trimming: 2 bases; junction bases outside the gene matches: 7. The CDR3 has 13 residues. The CDR3 DNA reads as TGCAGCGGCGGACAGGGAGAGACCTACGAGCAGTACTTC. Its protein is CSGGQGETYEQYF.

This clonotype is medium-sized within its sample. The V call is TRBV29-1, the J call TRBJ1-1; D is possibly TRBD1 (5 bases). Germline assignment: CDR1 SQVTM and CDR2 ANQGSEA. This CDR3 comprises 13 residues. Trimming removed 2 bases from V and 11 bases from J, with 18 bases in between. The CDR3 region is CSVERQLTEVAFF. CDR3 nucleotides: TGCAGCGTTGAAAGACAGTTGACGGAGGTTGCTTTCTTT. Together with reference TRBV29-1 and TRBJ1-1, the CDR3 gives the full variable domain: SAVISQKPSRDICQRGTSLTIQCQVDSQVTMMFWYRQQPGQSLTLIATANQGSEATYESGFVIDKFPISRPNLTFSTLTVSNMSPEDSSIYLCSVERQLTEVAFFGQGTRLTVV.

This clonotype was observed at least ten times. This chain connects TRBV5-1 to TRBJ2-1; 8 nucleotides line up with TRBD2. Germline loops: CDR1 SGHRS, CDR2 YFSETQ. With V trimmed by 0 bases and J by 8 bases, 7 bases remained unmatched. The CDR3 spans 15 residues. CDR3 nucleotides: TGCGCCAGCAGCTTGGCCCGGGAGGGCCGGGATGAGCAGTTCTTC. This codes for CASSLAREGRDEQFF.

This clonotype has just a few counts. The chain joins TRBV5-1 to TRBJ1-1; unclear D gene. The CDR3 consists of 14 residues. In germline, CDR1 is SGHRS, CDR2 YFSETQ. Trimming took off 4 bases at V and 0 bases at J, with 10 bases between the two ends. The CDR3 sequence is CASSLGPMNTEAFF. The CDR3 bases are TGCGCCAGCAGCCTAGGGCCCATGAACACTGAAGCTTTCTTT.

Details on this clonotype: A much larger clone differs by one base, so this may be a read error. The V gene is TRBV6-1, the J gene TRBJ1-1; 8 bases agree with TRBD1. The CDR3 runs 14 residues. The V gene's germline CDR1 is MNHNS and CDR2 SASEGT. Trimming removed 4 bases from V and 4 bases from J; junction bases left unmatched: 5. CDR3 in amino acids: CASSGAGTGTEAFF. The CDR3 DNA is TGTGCCAGCAGTGGGGCGGGGACAGGCACTGAAGCTTTCTTT.

The chain couples TRBV29-1 to TRBJ2-1; 9 positions agree with TRBD2. J lost 7 bases, V lost 2 bases, and 6 bases had no gene match. CDR3 length: 14 residues. Looked up from germline, CDR1 is SQVTM and CDR2 is ANQGSEA. CDR3 bases: TGCAGCGTTGAAAGAGCGGGAGGAGCAAATGAGCAGTTCTTC. Encoded protein: CSVERAGGANEQFF.